The 11 T cell receptor beta chains reported below all come from one sample, sequenced in a study of blood T cell repertoires in COVID-19. TCRdb keeps only in-frame clones here, not all; method: immunoSEQ multiplex PCR. The sample contains approximately 60,000 clones, approximately 75% of which appear only once. Material for sequencing was peripheral blood. These receptors were obtained from an elderly man with acute or convalescent COVID-19.

The chain couples TRBV27 to TRBJ1-1; no firm D call. The length of the CDR3 is 16 residues. Germline V gives CDR1 MNHEY, CDR2 SMNVEV (reference sequence). Deletions cut 6 bases from V and 7 bases from J, with 24 bases between. CDR3 DNA sequence: TGTGCCAGCAGGAGGGATTTGGGAGGGCCCCCGGGTGAAGCTTTCTTT. It yields the protein CASRRDLGGPPGEAFF.

The rearrangement uses TRBV13 and TRBJ1-4; 8 bases line up with TRBD1. This CDR3 has 18 residues. Germline trimming cut 2 bases from V and 7 bases from J; bases unmatched to any gene: 15. Germline loops: CDR1 PRHDT, CDR2 FYEKMQ (reference sequence). CDR3 residues: CASSLPRDRSIVGEKLFF. CDR3 coding DNA: TGTGCCAGCAGCTTACCCAGGGACAGGTCCATTGTCGGTGAAAAACTGTTTTTT. Full variable domain (remainder filled in from reference TRBV13 and TRBJ1-4): AAGVIQSPRHLIKEKRETATLKCYPIPRHDTVYWYQQGPGQDPQFLISFYEKMQSDKGSIPDRFSAQQFSDYHSELNMSSLELGDSALYFCASSLPRDRSIVGEKLFFGSGTQLSVL.

This clone has a handful of counts. The chain links TRBV7-8 to TRBJ1-5, with a tentative D call TRBD1 (6 bases). The germline V gene encodes CDR1 SGHVS and CDR2 FQNEAQ. The V and J ends lost 6 bases and 5 bases respectively, with 17 bases between them. CDR3 length: 15 residues. The CDR3 loop is CASSQSMGAHQPQHF. CDR3 nucleotide sequence: TGTGCCAGCAGTCAATCCATGGGGGCCCATCAGCCCCAGCATTTT.

The gene calls are TRBV6-5 and TRBJ1-1; 7 bases fit TRBD1. CDR1 is MNHEY and CDR2 is SVGAGI in the germline V gene. V lost 8 bases and J lost 2; bases outside the gene matches: 5. The CDR3 contains 13 residues. CDR3 coding DNA: TGTGCCAGCGGACAGGAGATAAACACTGAAGCTTTCTTT. It translates to CASGQEINTEAFF.

The J gene is TRBJ2-3, the V gene TRBV7-3; 12 bases are a match to TRBD2. The CDR3 sequence is 15 residues long. V lost 4 bases to trimming and J lost 4 bases; unmatched junction nucleotides: 3. Germline V gives CDR1 SGHTA, CDR2 FQGTGA. CDR3 in DNA: TGTGCCAGCAGCTCTAGCGGGGGGGACGCAGATACGCAGTATTTT. Amino acid sequence: CASSSSGGDADTQYF.

The CDR3 DNA reads as TGCGCCAGCAGCTTCGGACTAGCCCCCTACGAGCAGTACTTC. Translating gives CASSFGLAPYEQYF. The V gene is TRBV5-1, the J gene TRBJ2-7, with 8 positions matching TRBD2. CDR1 is SGHRS and CDR2 is YFSETQ in the germline V gene. V dropped 2 bases and J dropped 2; count of bases not matched to a gene: 3. The CDR3 runs to 14 residues.

The rearrangement uses TRBV18 and TRBJ2-5; the D gene is possibly TRBD1 (6 bases). Trimming removed 3 bases from V and 2 bases from J, with 13 bases in between. The germline CDR1 and CDR2 sequences are KGHSH and LQKENI. The CDR3 extends over 15 amino acids. The CDR3 region is CASSPLGQRQETQYF. The CDR3 DNA reads as TGTGCCAGCTCACCCCTCGGACAGAGGCAAGAGACCCAGTACTTC.

This clone was recorded a few times. The CDR3 here is CASTPPGGNQPQHF. The CDR3 nucleotides read TGTGCCAGCACCCCCCCGGGGGGGAATCAGCCCCAGCATTTT. This chain connects TRBV28 to TRBJ1-5, with a possible D match to TRBD1 (5 bases). From germline, CDR1 is MDHEN and CDR2 SYDVKM. The germline V and J ends were trimmed by 7 bases and 4 bases, with 14 bases remaining between them. This CDR3 contains 14 residues. Together with reference TRBV28 and TRBJ1-5, the CDR3 gives the full variable domain: DVKVTQSSRYLVKRTGEKVFLECVQDMDHENMFWYRQDPGLGLRLIYFSYDVKMKEKGDIPEGYSVSREKKERFSLILESASTNQTSMYLCASTPPGGNQPQHFGDGTRLSIL.

The chain combines TRBV2 with TRBJ2-2, with 8 bases that match TRBD1. V lost 8 bases, J lost 5 bases, and 4 bases stayed unmatched. Germline assignment: CDR1 SNHLY and CDR2 FYNNEI. This CDR3 is 13 amino acids long. CDR3 bases: TGTGCCAGCGGACAGGGTTGGACCGGGGAGCTGTTTTTT. This sequence encodes CASGQGWTGELFF.

The rearrangement links TRBV15 to TRBJ2-1; the D is unclear. With 0 bases removed from V and 6 bases from J, the gap between germline ends came to 12 bases. The CDR3 is 15 amino acids. Per the germline V gene, CDR1 is LNHNV and CDR2 is YYDKDF (reference sequence). CDR3: CATSRDRVVGNEQFF. Written as DNA, the CDR3 is TGTGCCACCAGCAGAGATCGGGTGGTCGGCAATGAGCAGTTCTTC.

The CDR3 sequence is CASRAGTGGSGEKLFF. The CDR3 DNA is TGTGCCAGTAGAGCCGGGACAGGGGGCTCTGGTGAAAAACTGTTTTTT. The J gene is TRBJ1-4, the V gene TRBV19, with 12 bases fitting TRBD1. This CDR3 comprises 16 residues. Trimming took 6 bases from V and 7 from J; bases not matched to a gene: 9. In germline, CDR1 is LNHDA, CDR2 SQIVND (reference sequence). The full variable domain, its missing parts supplied by reference TRBV19 and TRBJ1-4, is DGGITQSPKYLFRKEGQNVTLSCEQNLNHDAMYWYRQDPGQGLRLIYYSQIVNDFQKGDIAEGYSVSREKKESFPLTVTSAQKNPTAFYLCASRAGTGGSGEKLFFGSGTQLSVL.